This T cell receptor beta chain appears in the sequencing data of a study of blood T cell repertoires in COVID-19. In the study overall: The United States, Italy and Spain provided the acute and convalescent COVID-19 samples.

The data were produced by immunoSEQ multiplex PCR, yet TCRdb's version contains in-frame clones alone and is incomplete. The sample has 350,000 or so clones, roughly 87% seen once; the top ten hold approximately 0.93%. The ends were cut back, 0 bases at V and 9 bases at J, with 15 bases in the middle. The CDR3 has 14 residues. CDR1 is MNHEY, CDR2 SMNVEV, per germline (reference sequence). Sequenced material: PBMCs or T cells enriched from blood (not recorded which). This TCR was recovered from a woman aged 25 to 39 who had recovered from COVID-19. The rearrangement uses TRBV27 and TRBJ2-7; D may be TRBD1 (5 bases). DNA of the CDR3: TGTGCCAGCAGTTTATCTACAGGTCTGCCCGGGCAGTACTTC. Translated: CASSLSTGLPGQYF.